One sample yielded the 28 T cell receptor beta chains listed below, sequenced in a study of T cells in Graves' hyperthyroidism and ophthalmopathy. Amplified regions were TCR beta CDR3 sequences from RNA transcripts. An initial round of RT-PCR targeting the TCR CDR3 relied on the HTBI primer set. TCRdb analysed the multiplex PCR reads with MiXCR anew, one entry per CDR3 protein. In the table there are nearly 750,000 distinct CDR3 sequences, about 35% of which are singletons. Specimen: blood. These receptors were taken from a woman aged 40 to 55 with Graves' hyperthyroidism.

Ten or more counts support this clonotype. This chain connects TRBV5-1 to TRBJ1-2; D might be TRBD1 (6 bases). Trimming stripped 4 bases from V and 4 bases from J, with 17 bases between. Germline V gives CDR1 SGHRS, CDR2 YFSETQ. The CDR3 contains 15 residues. This chain's CDR3 is CASSPDPDRIYGYTF. The CDR3 region has the DNA TGCGCCAGCAGCCCGGACCCCGACAGGATCTATGGCTACACCTTC.

This clonotype has ten or more counts. The V gene is TRBV10-3, the J gene TRBJ1-2; 8 bases align to TRBD1. The V and J ends lost 5 bases and 3 bases, in that order; junction bases with no gene match: 5. The length of the CDR3 is 14 residues. Germline V CDR1 and CDR2: ENHRY, SYGVKD. CDR3 sequence: CAISRQGFDYGYTF. The CDR3 nucleotides are TGTGCCATCAGTCGACAGGGGTTTGACTATGGCTACACCTTC.

This clonotype came up a few times. The chain couples TRBV9 to TRBJ2-5; 10 bases agree with TRBD1. CDR1 SGDLS and CDR2 YYNGEE come from the germline V gene. This CDR3 is 15 amino acids long. Losses at the gene ends were 7 bases for V and 4 bases for J; bases not matched to a gene: 10. The CDR3 DNA reads TGTGCCAGCTCAGCCGTGACAGGGGGCGGAGAGACCCAGTACTTC. Amino acid sequence: CASSAVTGGGETQYF.

The chain joins TRBV10-3 to TRBJ2-5; D might be TRBD2 (6 bases). V dropped 8 bases and J dropped 1 base, with 17 bases sitting between them. The CDR3 is 15 amino acids. CDR1 is ENHRY and CDR2 is SYGVKD in the germline V gene. Written as DNA, the CDR3 is TGTGCCATCCGCCCGGCGGGTAGCGGCCAAGAGACCCAGTACTTC. As protein: CAIRPAGSGQETQYF.

The CDR3 spells CASSADWGELFF. The CDR3 region has the DNA TGTGCCAGCAGCGCAGATTGGGGGGAGCTGTTTTTT. V gene TRBV11-2 combines with J gene TRBJ2-2; D is uncertain. Trimming shortened V by 5 bases and J by 8 bases, and 9 bases separated the two germline ends. Germline assignment: CDR1 SGHAT and CDR2 FQNNGV. The length of the CDR3 is 12 residues.

Regarding this clonotype: This sequence may be a read error, since a much larger clone differs from it by one base. The CDR3 end shows no conserved phenylalanine or tryptophan, and so a read error is likely. This chain uses TRBV20-1 with TRBJ2-5, with D possibly matching TRBD1 (6 bases). V dropped 0 bases and J dropped 5 bases, with 13 bases sitting between them. The germline CDR1 and CDR2 sequences are DFQATT and SNEGSKA (reference sequence). This CDR3 contains 14 residues. CDR3 in DNA: TGCAGTGCTAGAGACGTGGGGGCCCCGGAGACCCAGTACCTC. This gives the protein CSARDVGAPETQYL.

The chain recombines TRBV10-3 with TRBJ1-2, with TRBD1 identical over 7 bases. There are 15 residues in the CDR3. Looked up from germline, CDR1 is ENHRY and CDR2 is SYGVKD. The junction had 5 bases not matched to a gene; V was cut back by 0 bases and J by 4 bases. The CDR3 DNA reads TGTGCCATCAGTGAGTCGAGGGGGCGCGGCTATGGCTACACCTTC. Its protein product is CAISESRGRGYGYTF.

There are a few counts of this clonotype. The rearrangement uses TRBV5-1 and TRBJ2-2; 12 bases are shared with TRBD2. The CDR3 runs to 16 residues. Germline-derived CDR1 and CDR2 are SGHRS and YFSETQ. Trimming took 4 bases from V and 5 from J; bases not matched to a gene: 6. The CDR3 reads CASSPGTSGLTGELFF. In DNA, the CDR3 is TGCGCCAGCAGCCCGGGGACTAGCGGGTTAACCGGGGAGCTGTTTTTT.

This clonotype appeared a few times. The genes are TRBV12-3 or TRBV12-4 and TRBJ2-7; D gene ambiguous. The V end lost 7 bases, the J end lost 5 bases, and 15 bases lay between the germline ends. There are 13 residues in the CDR3. The chain's CDR3 is CASTPARANEQYF. CDR3 nucleotide sequence: TGTGCCAGCACCCCCGCCCGAGCCAACGAGCAGTACTTC.

V usage is TRBV10-3 and J usage is TRBJ1-1; D is ambiguous. CDR3 size: 12 residues. Deletions cut 7 bases from V and 5 bases from J, with 11 bases between. CDR1 and CDR2 from the germline V gene are ENHRY and SYGVKD. The CDR3 region has the DNA TGTGCCATCAAGGGATTATTAACTGAAGCTTTCTTT. This translates into CAIKGLLTEAFF.

This clonotype has only one observation. J is TRBJ1-2 and V is TRBV19; TRBD1 might be the D (5 bases). Germline assignment: CDR1 LNHDA and CDR2 SQIVND (reference sequence). Trimming removed 11 bases from V and 3 bases from J, with 13 bases in between. The CDR3 is 12 amino acids. The CDR3 DNA reads as TGTGCCGGTGGGCAGGGTTACTATGGCTACACCTTC. Translating gives CAGGQGYYGYTF.

The V gene is TRBV20-1, the J gene TRBJ1-4; the D gene is possibly TRBD1 (6 bases). V lost 4 bases, J lost 5 bases, and 11 bases lay in between. From germline, CDR1 is DFQATT and CDR2 SNEGSKA (reference sequence). The CDR3 consists of 13 residues. In DNA, the CDR3 is TGCAGTGCTACCAGGGGTAAAAATGAAAAACTGTTTTTT. This encodes CSATRGKNEKLFF.

V gene TRBV20-1 combines with J gene TRBJ1-2, with 9 bases fitting TRBD1. The CDR3 spans 15 residues. The V and J ends lost 5 bases and 6 bases, in that order; junction bases with no gene match: 13. The germline CDR1 and CDR2 sequences are DFQATT and SNEGSKA (reference sequence). The CDR3 DNA is TGCAGTGCTCTCCATCTCCGGGACAGGGTGGATGGCTACACCTTC. It codes for CSALHLRDRVDGYTF.

J is TRBJ1-2 and V is TRBV7-8, with TRBD1 matching 8 bases. Germline V gene data show CDR1 as SGHVS and CDR2 as FQNEAQ. J gave up 5 bases and V 4 bases, and 12 bases lay outside the gene matches. The CDR3 covers 16 residues. The CDR3 DNA sequence: TGTGCCAGCAGCTGCCGGACAGGGCACGCCTCTTATGGCTACACCTTC. Residues: CASSCRTGHASYGYTF.

This clonotype was counted many times. J is TRBJ1-1 and V is TRBV12-3 or TRBV12-4; TRBD1 is a possible D gene (5 bases). The CDR3 loop spans 16 amino acids. V lost 6 bases, J lost 3 bases, and 20 bases lay in between. The CDR3 nucleotides read TGTGCCAGCAGCTCCGGTCGGCAGGGTGGATACACTGAAGCTTTCTTT. Amino acid sequence: CASSSGRQGGYTEAFF.

In the case of this clonotype: Because it lacks the conserved phenylalanine or tryptophan at the end, this CDR3 is likely a read error. The chain uses TRBV20-1 and TRBJ2-5; 10 bases line up with TRBD2. The CDR3 runs to 14 residues. Trimming cost V 4 bases and J 5 bases; bases outside gene matches: 7. Germline V gene data show CDR1 as DFQATT and CDR2 as SNEGSKA (reference sequence). Here the CDR3 reads CSAMGLAGVETQYL. The DNA of the CDR3 is TGCAGTGCTATGGGGCTAGCGGGAGTGGAGACCCAGTACCTC.

This clonotype was detected only a few times. V and J are TRBV24-1 and TRBJ2-3; D assignment may be TRBD1 or TRBD2 (5 bases each). Between the trimmed V and J ends, which lost 7 bases and 5 bases, there was a span of 12 bases. Germline loops: CDR1 KGHDR, CDR2 SFDVKD. The CDR3 sequence is 13 residues long. The CDR3 DNA is TGTGCCACCAGCGGGGCGACGGTAGATACGCAGTATTTT. It specifies CATSGATVDTQYF.

This clonotype was detected only a few times. The rearrangement links TRBV6-5 to TRBJ2-7; possible D gene TRBD2, 7 bases. The CDR3 has 16 amino acids. CDR1 and CDR2 (germline): MNHEY, SVGAGI. V lost 2 bases, J lost 6 bases, and 20 bases lay in between. CDR3 protein: CASSYSGAGVSLEQYF. DNA for the CDR3: TGTGCCAGCAGTTACAGCGGGGCAGGGGTATCCCTCGAGCAGTACTTC.

The table lists this clonotype with many counts. The gene calls are TRBV2 and TRBJ1-5, with D hard to call. The CDR3 is made up of 13 amino acids. Trimming stripped 8 bases from V and 0 bases from J, with 8 bases between. Per germline, CDR1 SNHLY and CDR2 FYNNEI. CDR3 sequence (DNA): TGTGCCAGCCGAGGGATTAGCAATCAGCCCCAGCATTTT. Its protein is CASRGISNQPQHF.

This clonotype was recorded at least ten times. The chain couples TRBV19 to TRBJ2-7; TRBD1 is a possible D gene (7 bases). The germline gives CDR1 LNHDA, CDR2 SQIVND (reference sequence). The CDR3 consists of 17 residues. V was shortened by 0 bases and J by 2 bases, with 17 bases between the two germline ends. The CDR3 nucleotides are TGTGCCAGTAGTATAGAGTGGCGGGACAGCGCGACCTACGAGCAGTACTTC. It encodes CASSIEWRDSATYEQYF.

The sample holds many counts of this clonotype. The chain recombines TRBV9 with TRBJ1-1; possibly TRBD1 for D (6 bases). The ends were cut back, 4 bases at V and 1 base at J, with 14 bases in the middle. The length of the CDR3 is 15 residues. Germline V CDR1 and CDR2: SGDLS, YYNGEE. The chain's CDR3 is CASSISQGKNTEAFF. CDR3 DNA: TGTGCCAGCAGCATATCACAGGGAAAGAACACTGAAGCTTTCTTT.

This clonotype has just one count. This chain connects TRBV10-3 to TRBJ1-5; no firm D call. The CDR3 is 11 residues long. In germline, CDR1 is ENHRY, CDR2 SYGVKD. Trimming left V 8 bases short and J 11 bases short, with 13 bases between. CDR3 sequence reads: CAIGRPETQHF. The CDR3 DNA is TGTGCCATCGGCCGACCGGAGACCCAGCATTTT.

This chain joins TRBV12-3 or TRBV12-4 and TRBJ2-5; D possibly corresponds to TRBD2 (5 bases). V was trimmed by 7 bases and J by 1 base, leaving 10 bases between them. The CDR3 loop spans 13 amino acids. The CDR3 protein is CASTLRGQETQYF. The CDR3 nucleotides read TGTGCCAGCACCCTTCGGGGCCAAGAGACCCAGTACTTC.

The chain has TRBV5-6 and TRBJ2-5; possible D gene TRBD2, 5 bases. The CDR3 consists of 15 residues. Trimming stripped 4 bases from V and 4 bases from J, with 17 bases between. Germline loops: CDR1 SGHDT, CDR2 YYEEEE. The DNA of the CDR3 is TGTGCCAGCAGCCGATCCCCGGGGAACGGAGAGACCCAGTACTTC. Protein sequence: CASSRSPGNGETQYF.

This clonotype was counted a single time. This chain uses TRBV29-1 with TRBJ1-2; TRBD1 matches at 7 bases. This CDR3 region has 12 residues. CDR1 and CDR2 from the germline V gene are SQVTM and ANQGSEA. V dropped 5 bases and J dropped 8; count of bases not matched to a gene: 8. CDR3 in DNA: TGCAGCGTTAGACAGGGCGGGGGAGGCTACACCTTC. Encoded protein: CSVRQGGGGYTF.

The chain couples TRBV15 to TRBJ1-5; the D gene is possibly TRBD1 (5 bases). This CDR3 contains 14 residues. Trimming cost V 5 bases and J 1 base, with 9 bases left between them. Germline CDR1 is LNHNV and CDR2 is YYDKDF (reference sequence). CDR3 nucleotide sequence: TGTGCCACCAGCCGGGGACCAAGCAATCAGCCCCAGCATTTT. Protein product: CATSRGPSNQPQHF.

This clonotype was seen a handful of times. The chain recombines TRBV7-9 with TRBJ1-6; TRBD1 matches at 9 bases. This CDR3 has 18 amino acids. In germline, CDR1 is SEHNR, CDR2 FQNEAQ (reference sequence). V was pared by 4 bases and J by 1 base, with 8 bases of the junction left unmatched. CDR3: CASSSGTGHGSYNSPLHF. For the CDR3, the DNA is TGTGCCAGCAGCTCCGGGACAGGGCATGGATCCTATAATTCACCCCTCCACTTT. Combining the CDR3 with reference TRBV7-9 and TRBJ1-6 gives the whole variable domain DTGVSQNPRHKITKRGQNVTFRCDPISEHNRLYWYRQTLGQGPEFLTYFQNEAQLEKSRLLSDRFSAERPKGSFSTLEIQRTEQGDSAMYLCASSSGTGHGSYNSPLHFGNGTRLTVT.

The table lists this clonotype with many counts. The chain has TRBV6-1 and TRBJ1-6; no clear D gene. The CDR3 is 13 residues long. V lost 8 bases, J lost 9 bases, and 14 bases lay in between. Per the germline V gene, CDR1 is MNHNS and CDR2 is SASEGT. The CDR3 loop reads CASVGPPRSPLHF. In DNA form, the CDR3 reads TGTGCCAGCGTGGGCCCTCCACGTTCACCCCTCCACTTT.